This TCR beta chain was documented in a study of OX40 agonist ivuxolimab in advanced cancers. Whole-study context: The group had a mean age of around 60 years, ranged from about 23 to 85, and was 80% to 90% male.

The data were produced by immunoSEQ multiplex PCR, yet TCRdb's version contains in-frame clones alone and is incomplete. The sample consists of tens of thousands of clones, more than 70% of them appearing once. Broader study findings: In the 0.1 to 3.0 mg/kg range, CD4+ and CD8+ blood T cells had expanded clonally by week 6.

Sample share makes this clone medium-sized. Its target is not known. The V gene's germline CDR1 is SGHNT and CDR2 YENEEA. CDR3 length equals 13 residues. Germline trimming cut 6 bases from V and 2 bases from J; bases unmatched to any gene: 2. The TCR originated in an adult with an advanced solid tumor such as melanoma, head and neck, liver or kidney cancer. The sequencing here drew on CD4+ or CD8+ T cells sorted from blood, taken in a trial of the OX40 agonist ivuxolimab. The chain joins TRBV11-3 to TRBJ2-3; 7 nucleotides agree with TRBD2. The CDR3 nucleotides are TGTGCCAGCAGGGGAGGGTTCACAGATACGCAGTATTTT. Its protein product is CASRGGFTDTQYF.